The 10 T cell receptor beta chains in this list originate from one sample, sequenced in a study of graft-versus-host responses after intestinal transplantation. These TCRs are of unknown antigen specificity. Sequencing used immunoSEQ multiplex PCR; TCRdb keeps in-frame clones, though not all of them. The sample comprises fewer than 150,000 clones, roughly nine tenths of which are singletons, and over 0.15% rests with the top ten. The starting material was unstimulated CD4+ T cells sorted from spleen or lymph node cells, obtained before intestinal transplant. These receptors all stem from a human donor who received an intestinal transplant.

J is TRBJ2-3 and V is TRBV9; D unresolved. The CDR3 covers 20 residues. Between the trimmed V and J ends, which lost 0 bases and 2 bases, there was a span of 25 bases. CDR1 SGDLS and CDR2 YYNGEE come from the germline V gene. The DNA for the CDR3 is TGTGCCAGCAGCGTAGGAGTAGTTGGCGGCAGTCCCTTACTCACAGATACGCAGTATTTT. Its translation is CASSVGVVGGSPLLTDTQYF. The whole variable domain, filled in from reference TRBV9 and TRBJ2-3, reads DSGVTQTPKHLITATGQRVTLRCSPRSGDLSVYWYQQSLDQGLQFLIQYYNGEERAKGNILERFSAQQFPDLHSELNLSSLELGDSALYFCASSVGVVGGSPLLTDTQYFGPGTRLTVL.

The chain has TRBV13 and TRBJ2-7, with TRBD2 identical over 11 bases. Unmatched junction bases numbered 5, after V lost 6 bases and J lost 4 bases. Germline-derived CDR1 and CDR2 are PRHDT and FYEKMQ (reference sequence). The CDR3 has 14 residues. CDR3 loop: CASRAGTSGYEQYF. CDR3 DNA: TGTGCCAGCAGAGCCGGGACTAGCGGTTACGAGCAGTACTTC.

CDR3 sequence: CSSFFSPLGEQYF. For the CDR3, the DNA is TGCAGCTCATTCTTTAGCCCCCTGGGCGAGCAGTACTTC. The chain combines TRBV29-1 with TRBJ2-7; no reliable D call. Per germline, CDR1 SQVTM and CDR2 ANQGSEA. The V gene lost 8 bases and the J gene lost 6 bases, with 20 bases spanning the gap. The CDR3 consists of 13 residues.

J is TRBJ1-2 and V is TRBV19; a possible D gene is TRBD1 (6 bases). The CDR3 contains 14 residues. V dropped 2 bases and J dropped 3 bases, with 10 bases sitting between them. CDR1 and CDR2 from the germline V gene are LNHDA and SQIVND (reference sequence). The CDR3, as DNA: TGTGCCAGTAGTATAAAGACAGGTGACTATGGCTACACCTTC. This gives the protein CASSIKTGDYGYTF.

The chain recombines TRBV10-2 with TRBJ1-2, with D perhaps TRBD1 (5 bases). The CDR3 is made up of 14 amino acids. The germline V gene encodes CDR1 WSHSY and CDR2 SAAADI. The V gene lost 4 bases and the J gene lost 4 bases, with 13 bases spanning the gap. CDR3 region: CASSGGVESYGYTF. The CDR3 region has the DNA TGCGCCAGCAGTGGGGGGGTAGAAAGCTATGGCTACACCTTC.

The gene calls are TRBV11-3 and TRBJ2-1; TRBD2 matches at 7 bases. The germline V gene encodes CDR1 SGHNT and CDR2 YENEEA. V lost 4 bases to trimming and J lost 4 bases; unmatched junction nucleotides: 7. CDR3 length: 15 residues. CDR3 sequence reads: CASSSRGSTYNEQFF. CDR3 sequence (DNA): TGTGCCAGCAGCTCGCGGGGGAGTACTTACAATGAGCAGTTCTTC. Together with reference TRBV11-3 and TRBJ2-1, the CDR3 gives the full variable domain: EAGVVQSPRYKIIEKKQPVAFWCNPISGHNTLYWYLQNLGQGPELLIRYENEEAVDDSQLPKDRFSAERLKGVDSTLKIQPAELGDSAVYLCASSSRGSTYNEQFFGPGTRLTVL.

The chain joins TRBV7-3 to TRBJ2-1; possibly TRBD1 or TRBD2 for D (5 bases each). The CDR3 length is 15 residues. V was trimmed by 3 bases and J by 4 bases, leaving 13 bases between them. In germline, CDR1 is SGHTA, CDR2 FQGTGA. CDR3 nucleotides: TGTGCCAGCAGCTTGATAACGGGGCCTTACAATGAGCAGTTCTTC. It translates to CASSLITGPYNEQFF. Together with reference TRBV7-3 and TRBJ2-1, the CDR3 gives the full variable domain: GAGVSQTPSNKVTEKGKYVELRCDPISGHTALYWYRQSLGQGPEFLIYFQGTGAADDSGLPNDRFFAVRPEGSVSTLKIQRTERGDSAVYLCASSLITGPYNEQFFGPGTRLTVL.

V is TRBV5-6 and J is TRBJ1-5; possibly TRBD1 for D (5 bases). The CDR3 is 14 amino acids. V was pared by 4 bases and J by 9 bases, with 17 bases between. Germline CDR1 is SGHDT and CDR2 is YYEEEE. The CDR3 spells CASSPGRGTGPQHF. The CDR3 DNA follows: TGTGCCAGCAGCCCGGGGAGGGGCACGGGGCCCCAGCATTTT.

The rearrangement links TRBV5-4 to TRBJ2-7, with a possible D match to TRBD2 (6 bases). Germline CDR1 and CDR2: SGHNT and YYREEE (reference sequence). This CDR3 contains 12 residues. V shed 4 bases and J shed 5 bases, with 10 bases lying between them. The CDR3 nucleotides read TGTGCCAGCAGCGGGGGGTATAACGAGCAGTACTTC. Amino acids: CASSGGYNEQYF.

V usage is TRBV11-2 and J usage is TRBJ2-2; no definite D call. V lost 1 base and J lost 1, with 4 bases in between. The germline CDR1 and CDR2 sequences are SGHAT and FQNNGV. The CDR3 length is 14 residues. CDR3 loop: CASSLGLNTGELFF. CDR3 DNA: TGTGCCAGCAGCTTAGGTCTGAACACCGGGGAGCTGTTTTTT.